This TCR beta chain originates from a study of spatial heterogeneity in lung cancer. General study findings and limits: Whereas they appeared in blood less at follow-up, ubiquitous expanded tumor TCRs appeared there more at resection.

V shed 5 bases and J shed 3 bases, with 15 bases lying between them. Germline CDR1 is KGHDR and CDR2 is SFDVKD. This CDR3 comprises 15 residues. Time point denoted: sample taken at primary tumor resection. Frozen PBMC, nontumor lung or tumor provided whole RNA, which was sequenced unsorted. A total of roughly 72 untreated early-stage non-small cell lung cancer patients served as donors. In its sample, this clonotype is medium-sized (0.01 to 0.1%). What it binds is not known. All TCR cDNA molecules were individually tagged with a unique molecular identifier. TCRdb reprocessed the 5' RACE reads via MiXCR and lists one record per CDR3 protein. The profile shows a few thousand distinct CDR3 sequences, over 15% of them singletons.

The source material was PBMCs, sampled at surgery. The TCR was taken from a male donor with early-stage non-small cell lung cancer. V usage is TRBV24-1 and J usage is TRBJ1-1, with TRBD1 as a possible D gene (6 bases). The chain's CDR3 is CATSGSGGGDTEAFF. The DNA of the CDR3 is TGTGCCACCAGTGGCTCTGGGGGGGGCGACACTGAAGCTTTCTTT.